These T cell receptor beta chains were read from a single sample in a study of blood T cells in healthy people across ages. TCRdb analysed the 5' RACE reads with MiXCR anew, one entry per CDR3 protein. The table shows 1.5 million to 1.8 million distinct CDR3 sequences, with approximately 43% occurring only once. Material: blood. The receptors were gathered from a woman between 18 and 30 years old in good health. CDR3s include the opening cysteine and the closing phenylalanine or tryptophan. The order of the fields is D gene, J gene, V gene, clone size, CDR3 DNA, CDR3 protein. D genes are given only for firm matches. Clone sizes are given selectively: once, few, many, or a class where the clone is expanded.

. | TRBJ1-4 | TRBV18 | few | TGTGCCAGCTCACCAGGGATGAGGAATGAAAAACTGTTTTTT | CASSPGMRNEKLFF
TRBD1 | TRBJ2-5 | TRBV13 | few | TGTGCCAGCAACAGGGGGATTCAAGAGACCCAGTACTTC | CASNRGIQETQYF
TRBD2 | TRBJ2-5 | TRBV7-2 | . | TGTGCCAGCAGAAAGGGACTAGCGGAAGAGACCCAGTACTTC | CASRKGLAEETQYF
TRBD1 | TRBJ1-3 | TRBV11-2 | . | TGTGCCAGCAGCGACAGGGAAGGGACTGGAAACACCATATATTTT | CASSDREGTGNTIYF
. | TRBJ1-2 | TRBV29-1 | . | TGCAGCGTTGTCGTAGGGGCGGGCGGCTACACCTTC | CSVVVGAGGYTF
. | TRBJ2-3 | TRBV5-1 | few | TGCGCCAGCAGCGGAGCAGGAATACTTACAGATACGCAGTATTTT | CASSGAGILTDTQYF
. | TRBJ2-7 | TRBV20-1 | . | TGCAGTGCTAGATTGCGCGGAACCTACGAGCAGTACTTC | CSARLRGTYEQYF
TRBD2 | TRBJ2-3 | TRBV12-3/TRBV12-4 | . | TGTGCCAGCAGTCGGACTAGCGGGGGGTTACTAAAAGATACGCAGTATTTT | CASSRTSGGLLKDTQYF
. | TRBJ2-7 | TRBV7-9 | few | TGTGCCAGCAGCTCGGGACACCAGACCTACGAGCAGTACTTC | CASSSGHQTYEQYF
. | TRBJ2-4 | TRBV6-2/TRBV6-3 | . | TGTGCCAGCGAACTGAGGAGAGCCAAAAACATTCAGTACTTC | CASELRRAKNIQYF
. | TRBJ1-1 | TRBV21-1 | . | TGTGCCAGCCCTAGCAGGGTTAACACTGAAGCTTTCTTT | CASPSRVNTEAFF
TRBD2 | TRBJ2-7 | TRBV7-2 | few | TGTGCCAGCAGTCGTAGCGGGATAAACGAGCAGTACTTC | CASSRSGINEQYF
TRBD1 | TRBJ1-1 | TRBV20-1 | many | TGCAGCGCCGGCGGACAGGGCGCGAACACTGAAGCTTTCTTT | CSAGGQGANTEAFF
. | TRBJ2-7 | TRBV7-9 | . | TGTGCCAGCACCTACGGGGAGGACTACGAGCAGTACTTC | CASTYGEDYEQYF
TRBD2 | TRBJ2-2 | TRBV6-5 | . | TGTGCCAGCAGTTTTCGTACTCGACTAGCGGGATTTTCCGGGGAGCTGTTTTTT | CASSFRTRLAGFSGELFF
. | TRBJ2-2 | TRBV4-1 | . | TGCGCCAGCACCCCACCAGGGGCGAACACCGGGGAGCTGTTTTTT | CASTPPGANTGELFF
. | TRBJ2-3 | TRBV19 | . | TGTGCCAGTAGTGCCGGGCAAGGCGATACGCAGTATTTT | CASSAGQGDTQYF
TRBD1 | TRBJ2-7 | TRBV6-1 | . | TGTGCCAGCAGTGAATGGACAGGCGGATACGAGCAGTACTTC | CASSEWTGGYEQYF
. | TRBJ2-7 | TRBV7-9 | . | TGTGCCAGCAGCTTACCCTTAGCGGACTACGAGCAGTACTTC | CASSLPLADYEQYF
. | TRBJ1-1 | TRBV3-1 | few | TGTGCCAGCAGCCGAAGACTTGGGGGAGCGAACACTGAAGCTTTCTTT | CASSRRLGGANTEAFF
. | TRBJ2-5 | TRBV11-3 | . | TGTGCCAGCAGCTTAAACAGGATTGAGACCCAGTACTTC | CASSLNRIETQYF
TRBD2 | TRBJ2-1 | TRBV12-3/TRBV12-4 | . | TGTGCCAGCAGTTTACTGAGGACTAGCGGGGTGGGTAAAAATGAGCAGTTCTTC | CASSLLRTSGVGKNEQFF
TRBD1 | TRBJ2-2 | TRBV6-6 | . | TGTGCCAGCATAACACGCAGGGGGTTTGAGCCCGGGGAGCTGTTTTTT | CASITRRGFEPGELFF
. | TRBJ2-5 | TRBV7-2 | few | TGTGCCAGCAGCTTCACGCCGTACCAAGAGACCCAGTACTTC | CASSFTPYQETQYF
. | TRBJ1-2 | TRBV18 | few | TGTGCCAGCTCATTTCGACAGGACTATGGCTACACCTTC | CASSFRQDYGYTF
TRBD1 | TRBJ2-7 | TRBV30 | . | TGTGCCTGGATTAGGAGACCGGGACAGCCCTTTTACGAGCAGTACTTC | CAWIRRPGQPFYEQYF
. | TRBJ2-1 | TRBV7-2 | . | TGTGCCAGCAGCTTAGCCGTGGACAGATCATACAAGGAGCAGTTCTTC | CASSLAVDRSYKEQFF
TRBD2 | TRBJ2-1 | TRBV9 | . | TGTGCCAGCAGCGTAGCGCTAGCGGGAGGAGAGAATGAGCAGTTCTTC | CASSVALAGGENEQFF
. | TRBJ1-6 | TRBV12-3/TRBV12-4 | few | TGTGCCAGCAGTTGGAGACAGGCGAATTCACCCCTCCACTTT | CASSWRQANSPLHF
. | TRBJ1-6 | TRBV7-9 | many | TGTGCCAGCAGCTTAGCAGGGGTGGGCTATAATTCACCCCTCCACTTT | CASSLAGVGYNSPLHF
TRBD2 | TRBJ2-5 | TRBV20-1 | . | TGCAGTGCTTCTAGCGGGCACTGCAATGAGCAGTACTTC | CSASSGHCNEQYF
. | TRBJ1-2 | TRBV29-1 | . | TGCAGCGTTGAAGGAGCCGTTGGGGGGTATGGCTACACCTTC | CSVEGAVGGYGYTF
TRBD1 | TRBJ2-1 | TRBV10-3 | . | TGTGCCACCCGGACAGGGTATGAGCAGTTCTTC | CATRTGYEQFF
. | TRBJ2-7 | TRBV18 | few | TGTGCCAGCTCCTCCCTCGCAGAGGGTGACGAGCAGTACTTC | CASSSLAEGDEQYF
TRBD2 | TRBJ2-7 | TRBV18 | . | TGTGCCAGCTCACCACCAGGACTAGCGGGAGTTGCCTACGAGCAGTACTTC | CASSPPGLAGVAYEQYF
. | TRBJ1-1 | TRBV20-1 | . | TGCAGTGCTAGCCCTGACGGGGTCTTTTTCTTT | CSASPDGVFFF
. | TRBJ1-5 | TRBV12-3/TRBV12-4 | few | TGTGCCAGCAGGGGGGGCGGTCCGAATCAGCCCCAGCATTTT | CASRGGGPNQPQHF
. | TRBJ2-1 | TRBV20-1 | many | TGCAGTGCTGAGGGGGGGATCAATGAGCAGTTCTTC | CSAEGGINEQFF
TRBD1 | TRBJ2-7 | TRBV4-3 | . | TGCGCCAGCAGCCGAAGAGCATTTTGGACAGGAAGGTCTGACGAGCAGTACTTC | CASSRRAFWTGRSDEQYF
TRBD1 | TRBJ2-2 | TRBV28 | . | TGTGCCAGCAGAATGGACAGGGTGGGCACCGGGGAGCTGTTTTTT | CASRMDRVGTGELFF
TRBD1 | TRBJ1-1 | TRBV19 | . | TGTGCCAGTAGTTGGAGGACAGGGGGCGCGGTCGAAGCTTTCTTT | CASSWRTGGAVEAFF
TRBD2 | TRBJ2-1 | TRBV5-1 | . | TGCGCCAGCAGGGGGACCGGGACTAGCGGGATGGAGCAGTTCTTC | CASRGTGTSGMEQFF
. | TRBJ1-1 | TRBV4-3 | few | TGCGCCAGCAGCCAAGATGGGGGAGACACTGAAGCTTTCTTT | CASSQDGGDTEAFF
. | TRBJ1-2 | TRBV12-3/TRBV12-4 | . | TGTGCCAGCAGTTCCCACGGGGGCGCTTTTGGCTACACCTTC | CASSSHGGAFGYTF
. | TRBJ2-1 | TRBV4-3 | few | TGCGCCAGCAGCCACTTAATCGATTCCTACAATGAGCAGTTCTTC | CASSHLIDSYNEQFF
. | TRBJ2-5 | TRBV11-2 | . | TGTGCCAGCAGCTTAGTCTGGGGGATCGGGGAGACCCAGTACTTC | CASSLVWGIGETQYF
TRBD1 | TRBJ1-2 | TRBV9 | few | TGTGCCAGCAGCGTAGATACAGGGGAATTCAGCGGCTACACCTTC | CASSVDTGEFSGYTF
TRBD2 | TRBJ2-2 | TRBV5-6 | . | TGTGCCAGCAGCTTGACCGGGAGGGACACCGGGGAGCTGTTTTTT | CASSLTGRDTGELFF
. | TRBJ2-1 | TRBV29-1 | few | TGCAGCGTTGCCCCGAGAGGGCGCTCCTACAATGAGCAGTTCTTC | CSVAPRGRSYNEQFF
TRBD1 | TRBJ1-1 | TRBV29-1 | . | TGCAGCGTGACCCTCAGGGGGCCGAACACTGAAGCTTTCTTT | CSVTLRGPNTEAFF
. | TRBJ1-5 | TRBV7-9 | . | TGTGCCAGCAGGGGAGCTAATCAGCCCCGGCATTTT | CASRGANQPRHF
. | TRBJ1-2 | TRBV12-3/TRBV12-4 | few | TGTGCCAGCAGTTTCGGCCCTGAGCACTATGGCTACACCTTC | CASSFGPEHYGYTF
. | TRBJ1-4 | TRBV5-4 | . | TGTGCCAGCAGTCGACATGATGGGCTACTCAATGAAAAACTGTTTTTT | CASSRHDGLLNEKLFF